These 19 T cell receptor beta chains were all obtained from the same sample, sequenced in a study of human T cells and chemical hapten exposure. Each CDR3 protein gets one entry after TCRdb re-called the RACE reads with MiXCR. This table holds some 150,000 distinct CDR3 sequences, roughly 12% found once. Documented time point: patch test 2, 6 weeks after DPC sensitization. Treatment defined: therapeutic diphenylcyclopropenone sensitization with weekly scalp DPC. Sequenced material: whole blood, taken in connection with sensitization to the hapten diphenylcyclopropenone (DPC). These receptors all come from a woman aged 45 to 65 with alopecia areata. Some clones in this sample may be carry-over from other donors' samples.

This clonotype turned up a few times. The chain uses TRBV27 and TRBJ2-7; 8 nucleotides agree with TRBD2. The V segment lost 6 bases and the J segment 3 bases; nucleotides outside the gene matches: 13. This CDR3 is 16 amino acids long. Per germline, CDR1 MNHEY and CDR2 SMNVEV (reference sequence). The CDR3 reads CASRTVGTGGFYEQYF. CDR3 in DNA: TGTGCCAGCAGAACAGTCGGGACGGGAGGGTTCTACGAGCAGTACTTC.

About this clonotype itself: An end of the junction does not agree with germline; a read error may underlie this. The chain employs TRBV24-1 and TRBJ2-2; D may be TRBD2 (5 bases). The CDR3 is made up of 15 amino acids. Germline loops: CDR1 KGHDR, CDR2 SFDVKD. The CDR3 loop is CATSDPDPRSGEPFF. CDR3 DNA: TGTGCCACCAGTGACCCCGACCCACGATCCGGGGAGCCGTTTTTT.

A few counts support this clonotype. DNA of the CDR3: TGCGCCAGTATCGGGACTAGCGGGGCCGGGGAGCTGTTTTTT. As protein: CASIGTSGAGELFF. The chain uses TRBV5-1 and TRBJ2-2, with 13 bases that match TRBD2. Germline CDR1 is SGHRS and CDR2 is YFSETQ. The CDR3 covers 14 residues. Trimming cost V 8 bases and J 6 bases; bases outside gene matches: 4.

This clonotype was seen more than once but under ten times. The genes are TRBV12-3 or TRBV12-4 and TRBJ1-5, with a possible D match to TRBD1 (6 bases). The CDR3 length is 13 residues. V was cut by 2 bases and J by 5 bases, with 7 bases left in between. The CDR3 is CASSLSGDQPQHF. In DNA form, the CDR3 reads TGTGCCAGCAGTTTATCAGGGGATCAGCCCCAGCATTTT.

This clonotype showed up many times. The chain recombines TRBV28 with TRBJ1-1; D possibly corresponds to TRBD1 (5 bases). The CDR3 has 16 residues. Germline CDR1 is MDHEN and CDR2 is SYDVKM. V lost 5 bases and J 1 base, leaving 17 bases between the germline ends. The CDR3 DNA reads TGTGCCAGCAGTATGTATTGGGACGGGAAGAACACTGAAGCTTTCTTT. Translated: CASSMYWDGKNTEAFF.

A few counts support this clonotype. V gene TRBV7-9 combines with J gene TRBJ1-4; a possible D gene is TRBD1 (5 bases). The V gene lost 3 bases and the J gene lost 5 bases, with 19 bases spanning the gap. This CDR3 contains 17 residues. The germline V gene encodes CDR1 SEHNR and CDR2 FQNEAQ (reference sequence). The CDR3 sequence is CASSLGRSRARNEKLFF. The CDR3 bases are TGTGCCAGCAGCTTGGGTCGAAGCAGGGCCCGGAATGAAAAACTGTTTTTT.

This clonotype was detected only a few times. The chain links TRBV20-1 to TRBJ2-2; 9 positions agree with TRBD2. This CDR3 contains 14 residues. J lost 4 bases, V lost 2 bases, and 2 bases had no gene match. Germline CDR1 and CDR2: DFQATT and SNEGSKA (reference sequence). CDR3 DNA: TGCAGTGCTAGACTAGCGGGGAGCACCGGGGAGCTGTTTTTT. Translated: CSARLAGSTGELFF.

The V gene is TRBV7-9, the J gene TRBJ2-1; tentative D call: TRBD2 (6 bases). This CDR3 contains 13 residues. The V gene's germline CDR1 is SEHNR and CDR2 FQNEAQ (reference sequence). V lost 5 bases, J lost 9 bases, and 14 bases lay in between. For the CDR3, the DNA is TGTGCCAGCAGCGCCGGGACTGCCATTGAGCAGTTCTTC. Amino acids: CASSAGTAIEQFF.

V usage is TRBV5-6 and J usage is TRBJ2-7; maybe TRBD2 (5 bases). The CDR3 runs to 11 residues. Germline V lookup: CDR1 SGHDT, CDR2 YYEEEE. The V end lost 6 bases, the J end lost 6 bases, and 10 bases lay between the germline ends. The CDR3 loop reads CASTTRGEQYF. The CDR3 DNA is TGTGCCAGCACCACCCGGGGCGAGCAGTACTTC.

Ten or more counts support this clonotype. The J gene is TRBJ2-2, the V gene TRBV7-3, with a tentative D call TRBD2 (6 bases). This CDR3 comprises 15 residues. V was cut by 3 bases and J by 7 bases, with 15 bases left in between. Germline loops: CDR1 SGHTA, CDR2 FQGTGA. CDR3 sequence reads: CASSLVAGLGGELFF. CDR3 DNA: TGTGCCAGCAGCTTGGTGGCGGGGCTTGGCGGGGAGCTGTTTTTT.

CDR3 residues: CASSLGLTDTQYF. The CDR3 coding sequence is TGTGCCAGCAGCCTAGGGCTCACAGATACGCAGTATTTT. This chain links TRBV11-2 with TRBJ2-3, with D uncertain. The V and J ends lost 5 bases and 2 bases respectively, with 8 bases between them. The CDR3 is 13 residues long. The germline V gene encodes CDR1 SGHAT and CDR2 FQNNGV.

A few counts support this clonotype. V usage is TRBV20-1 and J usage is TRBJ1-5; maybe TRBD1 (5 bases). The CDR3 totals 15 residues. Per the germline V gene, CDR1 is DFQATT and CDR2 is SNEGSKA (reference sequence). Trimming pared 5 bases from V and 0 bases from J, leaving 14 bases between. The chain's CDR3 is CSAGEGAYSNQPQHF. The CDR3 nucleotides read TGCAGTGCTGGCGAAGGGGCCTATAGCAATCAGCCCCAGCATTTT.

This clonotype was seen a handful of times. The rearrangement links TRBV6-5 to TRBJ2-3; the D is unclear. Trimming shortened V by 8 bases and J by 1 base, and 10 bases separated the two germline ends. Germline V gene data show CDR1 as MNHEY and CDR2 as SVGAGI. The CDR3 is 13 amino acids. CDR3 in amino acids: CASLRPGTDTQYF. CDR3 nucleotide sequence: TGTGCCAGCTTGCGTCCGGGCACAGATACGCAGTATTTT.

The chain carries TRBV19 and TRBJ2-5; 7 bases map to TRBD2. The CDR3 is made up of 14 amino acids. Germline trimming cut 4 bases from V and 2 bases from J; bases unmatched to any gene: 4. Germline assignment: CDR1 LNHDA and CDR2 SQIVND (reference sequence). CDR3 bases: TGTGCCAGTAGTACCGGACTAGGGCAAGAGACCCAGTACTTC. This gives the protein CASSTGLGQETQYF.

This clonotype appeared many times. V gene TRBV7-8 combines with J gene TRBJ1-1; no reliable D call. V lost 1 base to trimming and J lost 4 bases, with 7 bases between them. The CDR3 is made up of 13 amino acids. The germline V gene has CDR1 SGHVS and CDR2 FQNEAQ. CDR3 sequence reads: CASSLESITEAFF. The CDR3 DNA is TGTGCCAGCAGCTTAGAATCCATCACTGAAGCTTTCTTT.

Only a few counts were recorded for this clonotype. The J gene is TRBJ2-7, the V gene TRBV7-9; 8 positions match TRBD1. V shed 5 bases and J 3 bases; nucleotides not matched to a gene: 6. The CDR3 sequence is 14 residues long. Germline CDR1 reads SEHNR; CDR2 reads FQNEAQ (reference sequence). The CDR3 reads CASSLLGQDYEQYF. In DNA, the CDR3 is TGTGCCAGCAGCCTCCTGGGACAGGACTACGAGCAGTACTTC.

The genes are TRBV28 and TRBJ2-5; D is unresolved. Trimming removed 4 bases from V and 5 bases from J, with 8 bases in between. Germline-derived CDR1 and CDR2 are MDHEN and SYDVKM. CDR3 size: 12 residues. As DNA, the CDR3 is TGTGCCAGCAGTTCCGTCTTCGAGACCCAGTACTTC. Residues: CASSSVFETQYF. The full variable domain, completed using reference TRBV28 and TRBJ2-5, is DVKVTQSSRYLVKRTGEKVFLECVQDMDHENMFWYRQDPGLGLRLIYFSYDVKMKEKGDIPEGYSVSREKKERFSLILESASTNQTSMYLCASSSVFETQYFGPGTRLLVL.

The chain is built from TRBV11-2 and TRBJ1-3; 8 positions match TRBD1. V lost 7 bases to trimming and J lost 0 bases; unmatched junction nucleotides: 11. The germline V gene has CDR1 SGHAT and CDR2 FQNNGV. The CDR3 extends over 17 amino acids. CDR3 sequence: CASNLPLGTGSGNTIYF. The CDR3 DNA reads as TGTGCCAGCAACCTACCCCTCGGGACAGGCTCTGGAAACACCATATATTTT.

This clonotype was seen more than once but under ten times. The chain combines TRBV21-1 with TRBJ2-7. TRBV21-1 is recorded as a pseudogene. The CDR3 has 13 amino acids. CDR3 in amino acids: CASSPQVEHEQYF. In nucleotides, the CDR3 is TGTGCCAGCAGCCCACAAGTCGAACACGAGCAGTACTTC.